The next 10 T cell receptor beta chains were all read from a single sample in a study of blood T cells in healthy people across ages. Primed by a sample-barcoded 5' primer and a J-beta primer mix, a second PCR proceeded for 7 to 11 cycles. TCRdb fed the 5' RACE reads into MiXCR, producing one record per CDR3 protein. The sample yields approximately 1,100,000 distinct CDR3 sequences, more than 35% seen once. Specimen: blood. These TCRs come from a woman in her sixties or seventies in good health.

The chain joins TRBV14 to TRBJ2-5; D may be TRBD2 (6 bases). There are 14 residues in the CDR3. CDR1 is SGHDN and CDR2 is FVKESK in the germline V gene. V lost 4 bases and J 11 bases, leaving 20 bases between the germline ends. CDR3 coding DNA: TGTGCCAGCAGCCGGAAAGGAGGGTCGGGTGAGCAGTACTTC. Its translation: CASSRKGGSGEQYF.

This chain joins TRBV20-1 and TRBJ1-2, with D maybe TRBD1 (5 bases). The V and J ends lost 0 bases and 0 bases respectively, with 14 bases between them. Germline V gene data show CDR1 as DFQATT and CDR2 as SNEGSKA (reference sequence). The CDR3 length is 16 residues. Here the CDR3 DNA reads TGCAGTGCTAGAGATCCCACACGGGACCCTAACTATGGCTACACCTTC. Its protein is CSARDPTRDPNYGYTF.

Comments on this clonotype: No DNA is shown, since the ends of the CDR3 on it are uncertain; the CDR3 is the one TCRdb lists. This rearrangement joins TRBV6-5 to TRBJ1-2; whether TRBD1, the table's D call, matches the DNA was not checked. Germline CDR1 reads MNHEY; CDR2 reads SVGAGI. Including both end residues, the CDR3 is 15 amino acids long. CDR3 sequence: CASSSSEGGRYGYTF.

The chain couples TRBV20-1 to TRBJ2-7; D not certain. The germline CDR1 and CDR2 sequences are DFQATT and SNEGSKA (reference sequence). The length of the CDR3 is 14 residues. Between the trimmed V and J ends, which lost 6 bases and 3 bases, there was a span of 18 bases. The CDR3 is CSARTALGSYEQYF. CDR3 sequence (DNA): TGCAGTGCAAGGACGGCCTTAGGCAGCTACGAGCAGTACTTC.

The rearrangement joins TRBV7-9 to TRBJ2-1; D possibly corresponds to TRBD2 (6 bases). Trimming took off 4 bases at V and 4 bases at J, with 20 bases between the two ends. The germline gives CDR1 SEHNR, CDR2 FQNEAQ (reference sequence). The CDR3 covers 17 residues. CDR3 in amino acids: CASSSRPAGKTYNEQFF. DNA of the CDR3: TGTGCCAGCAGCTCCAGACCAGCGGGTAAAACTTACAATGAGCAGTTCTTC.

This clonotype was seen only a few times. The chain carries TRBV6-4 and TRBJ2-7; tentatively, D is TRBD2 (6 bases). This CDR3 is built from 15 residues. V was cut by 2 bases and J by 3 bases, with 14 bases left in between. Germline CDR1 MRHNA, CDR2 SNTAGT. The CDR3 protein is CASSDQPGVGYEQYF. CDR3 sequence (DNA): TGTGCCAGCAGTGACCAGCCGGGAGTAGGCTACGAGCAGTACTTC.

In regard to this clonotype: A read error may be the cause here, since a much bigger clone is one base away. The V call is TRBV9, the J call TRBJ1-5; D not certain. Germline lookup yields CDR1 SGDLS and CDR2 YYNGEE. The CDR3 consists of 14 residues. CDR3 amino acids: CTSNEGGSNQPQHF. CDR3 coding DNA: TGTACCAGCAATGAGGGAGGGAGCAATCAGCCCCAGCATTTT.

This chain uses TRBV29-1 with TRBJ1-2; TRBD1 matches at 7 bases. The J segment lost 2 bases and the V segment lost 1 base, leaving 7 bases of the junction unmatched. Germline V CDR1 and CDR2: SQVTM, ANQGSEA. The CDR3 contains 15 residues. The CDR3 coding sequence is TGCAGCGTTGAAGCATGGGACAGCCTAAACTATGGCTACACCTTC. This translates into CSVEAWDSLNYGYTF.

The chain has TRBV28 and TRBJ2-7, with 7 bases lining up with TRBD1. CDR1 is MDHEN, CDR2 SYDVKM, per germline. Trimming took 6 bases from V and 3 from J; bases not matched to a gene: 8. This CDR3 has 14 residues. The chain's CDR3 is CASRGRGPHYEQYF. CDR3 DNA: TGTGCCAGCAGGGGAAGGGGGCCCCACTACGAGCAGTACTTC.

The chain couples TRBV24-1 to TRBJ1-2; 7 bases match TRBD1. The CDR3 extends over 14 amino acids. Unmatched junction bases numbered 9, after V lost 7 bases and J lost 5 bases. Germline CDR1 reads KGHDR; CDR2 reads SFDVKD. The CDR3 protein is CATSTGDYGYGYTF. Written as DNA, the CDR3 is TGTGCCACCAGCACAGGGGATTATGGGTATGGCTACACCTTC.